This T cell receptor beta chain is drawn from a study of T cell repertoires in cytomegalovirus infection. The overall study: CMV infection and matching HLA type were both indicated by public TCR beta signatures.

Study findings and constraints: There were HLA-C-restricted CMV-specific TCR beta clonotypes dominating the ex vivo response. Cumulative public TCR beta family frequency identified CMV carriers with the relevant HLA.

This clonotype has more than one count but fewer than ten. Antigen: not known. TCRdb re-called the reads through MiXCR, storing one row per CDR3 protein. The table records 35,000 to 55,000 distinct CDR3 sequences, about 20% of them present only once. The germline gives CDR1 MNHNY, CDR2 SVGAGI (reference sequence). This CDR3 has 14 amino acids. V was pared by 7 bases and J by 5 bases, with 5 bases of the junction left unmatched. The sample consisted of PBMCs, sequenced either directly or after in vitro stimulation (not recorded which). The TCR comes from a human donor in good health (CMV status not recorded). Some clones in this sample may be carry-over from other donors' samples. The chain recombines TRBV6-6 with TRBJ2-1; 10 bases line up with TRBD1. For the CDR3, the DNA is TGTGCCAGCACCCGACAGGGGGCAGACAATGAGCAGTTCTTC. Encoded protein: CASTRQGADNEQFF.